These 31 T cell receptor beta chains originate from one sample sequenced in a study of cytomegalovirus exposure and HLA in healthy donors. PCR primers comprised 60 Vbeta and 13 Jbeta primers. Only in-frame clones appear in the TCRdb table, and some are missing; sequencing was by immunoSEQ multiplex PCR. The sample shows about 140,000 clones, about 80% of them seen only once. The source material was PBMCs. The origin of the receptors is a woman younger than 35 in good health and CMV-seropositive.

The sample holds one count of this clone. This rearrangement joins TRBV2 to TRBJ1-5; no definite D call. This CDR3 region has 12 residues. Deletions cut 4 bases from V and 7 bases from J, with 8 bases between. From germline, CDR1 is SNHLY and CDR2 FYNNEI. The CDR3 sequence is CASSGGEQPQHF. The CDR3 bases are TGTGCCAGCAGTGGCGGGGAACAGCCCCAGCATTTT.

The chain links TRBV2 to TRBJ2-1; tentatively, D is TRBD1 (6 bases). Germline CDR1 reads SNHLY; CDR2 reads FYNNEI. This CDR3 region has 15 residues. V lost 7 bases and J lost 1, with 14 bases in between. In DNA form, the CDR3 reads TGTGCCAGCATTGAGGACAGCACATCCTACAATGAGCAGTTCTTC. Protein: CASIEDSTSYNEQFF.

The gene calls are TRBV10-3 and TRBJ1-2, with D hard to call. Germline CDR1 is ENHRY and CDR2 is SYGVKD. Trimming removed 2 bases at V and 4 bases at J, with 8 bases between. This CDR3 is built from 13 residues. The CDR3 protein is CAISEARSYGYTF. CDR3 DNA: TGTGCCATCAGTGAGGCCAGGTCCTATGGCTACACCTTC.

Only a few counts were recorded for this clone. The chain uses TRBV2 and TRBJ1-4; 7 bases align to TRBD1. The ends lost 6 bases at V and 5 bases at J; junction bases unmatched: 9. The CDR3 is 15 amino acids. The germline V gene encodes CDR1 SNHLY and CDR2 FYNNEI. The CDR3 is CASRWAGTENEKLFF. CDR3 DNA sequence: TGTGCCAGCAGGTGGGCCGGGACAGAGAATGAAAAACTGTTTTTT.

The chain couples TRBV30 to TRBJ1-1; 9 bases match TRBD1. CDR1 GTSNPN and CDR2 SVGIG come from the germline V gene (reference sequence). The CDR3 has 13 amino acids. Losses at the gene ends were 1 base for V and 4 bases for J; bases not matched to a gene: 1. The CDR3 here is CAWSDRGLTEAFF. The CDR3 nucleotides read TGTGCCTGGAGTGACAGGGGGCTCACTGAAGCTTTCTTT. Full variable domain (missing parts from reference TRBV30 and TRBJ1-1): SQTIHQWPATLVQPVGSPLSLECTVEGTSNPNLYWYRQAAGRGLQLLFYSVGIGQISSEVPQNLSASRPQDRQFILSSKKLLLSDSGFYLCAWSDRGLTEAFFGQGTRLTVV.

Here the CDR3 DNA reads TGTGCCAGCAGTTACTCGTTTAGCCGGGGCACTGAAGCTTTCTTT. It yields the protein CASSYSFSRGTEAFF. The chain employs TRBV6-5 and TRBJ1-1; no definite D call. The CDR3 sequence is 15 residues long. Germline V CDR1 and CDR2: MNHEY, SVGAGI. V was cut by 0 bases and J by 4 bases, with 12 bases left in between.

This chain joins TRBV18 and TRBJ2-5; 9 bases agree with TRBD2. CDR1 is KGHSH and CDR2 is LQKENI in the germline V gene. The CDR3 is 15 amino acids. The V gene end was trimmed by 0 bases and the J gene end by 2 bases; junction bases not matched to a gene: 1. This chain's CDR3 is CASSPPAGGQETQYF. The CDR3 region has the DNA TGTGCCAGCTCACCACCGGCGGGGGGGCAAGAGACCCAGTACTTC.

This chain connects TRBV28 to TRBJ2-7; 8 nucleotides align to TRBD1. The CDR3 spans 14 residues. Germline V gene sequence: CDR1 MDHEN, CDR2 SYDVKM. The trim removed 10 bases at V and 0 bases at J, leaving 8 bases unmatched. The CDR3, as DNA: TGTGCCACCTACCGGGACAGGAGCTCCTACGAGCAGTACTTC. Translating gives CATYRDRSSYEQYF.

The V and J genes are TRBV30 and TRBJ2-1; 9 bases are a match to TRBD2. The CDR3 is 17 residues long. Per germline, CDR1 GTSNPN and CDR2 SVGIG (reference sequence). The V and J ends lost 3 bases and 4 bases, in that order; junction bases with no gene match: 13. CDR3 residues: CAWRHLSGSGGYNEQFF. CDR3 coding DNA: TGTGCCTGGAGACATCTCTCGGGGAGCGGGGGGTACAATGAGCAGTTCTTC.

V and J are TRBV5-1 and TRBJ1-2; D gene ambiguous. The V and J ends lost 0 bases and 5 bases respectively, with 8 bases between them. Germline CDR1 is SGHRS and CDR2 is YFSETQ. This CDR3 has 13 residues. The CDR3 DNA follows: TGCGCCAGCAGCTTGGAACCTAGGTATGGCTACACCTTC. Amino acids: CASSLEPRYGYTF.

This chain links TRBV2 with TRBJ2-1, with 9 bases fitting TRBD1. J gave up 8 bases and V 6 bases, and 11 bases lay outside the gene matches. There are 15 residues in the CDR3. Germline CDR1 SNHLY, CDR2 FYNNEI. The chain's CDR3 is CASSPDRGRFDEQFF. Written as DNA, the CDR3 is TGTGCCAGCAGCCCCGACAGGGGGAGATTCGATGAGCAGTTCTTC.

The chain couples TRBV5-1 to TRBJ2-7, with TRBD1 as a possible D gene (6 bases). The CDR3 covers 15 residues. The germline CDR1 and CDR2 sequences are SGHRS and YFSETQ. V gave up 4 bases and J gave up 2 bases, with 16 bases separating them. Here the CDR3 DNA reads TGCGCCAGCAGCCTCCCCCCCACAGGGCCCTACGAGCAGTACTTC. It is translated as CASSLPPTGPYEQYF.

This chain uses TRBV19 with TRBJ2-7, with 8 bases matching TRBD1. The J segment lost 1 base and the V segment lost 6 bases, leaving 8 bases of the junction unmatched. The germline gives CDR1 LNHDA, CDR2 SQIVND (reference sequence). This CDR3 region has 15 residues. Here the CDR3 DNA reads TGTGCCAGTAGCTCGACAGGGGAGCTTTCCTACGAGCAGTACTTC. It encodes CASSSTGELSYEQYF.

The table lists this clone with a few counts. The chain recombines TRBV28 with TRBJ1-6, with 9 bases lining up with TRBD1. The CDR3 runs 16 residues. J gave up 8 bases and V 5 bases, and 10 bases lay outside the gene matches. Germline values: CDR1 MDHEN, CDR2 SYDVKM. The CDR3 region has the DNA TGTGCCAGCAGTCCGTGGACAGGGGTAGTCGATTCACCCCTCCACTTT. Amino acid sequence: CASSPWTGVVDSPLHF. The variable domain in full, completed from reference TRBV28 and TRBJ1-6, reads DVKVTQSSRYLVKRTGEKVFLECVQDMDHENMFWYRQDPGLGLRLIYFSYDVKMKEKGDIPEGYSVSREKKERFSLILESASTNQTSMYLCASSPWTGVVDSPLHFGNGTRLTVT.

V usage is TRBV19 and J usage is TRBJ2-5; D remains unclear. Germline V gene sequence: CDR1 LNHDA, CDR2 SQIVND (reference sequence). V was cut by 3 bases and J by 5 bases, with 7 bases left in between. The CDR3 has 12 residues. The CDR3 coding sequence is TGTGCCAGTAGTATGCTTAGTGAGACCCAGTACTTC. This encodes CASSMLSETQYF.

The V call is TRBV5-5, the J call TRBJ1-4; maybe TRBD1 (5 bases). The CDR3 consists of 15 residues. Per the germline V gene, CDR1 is SGHKS and CDR2 is YYEKEE (reference sequence). Trimming took 0 bases from V and 4 from J, leaving 10 bases between them. CDR3 region: CASSLGGAYNEKLFF. CDR3 sequence (DNA): TGTGCCAGCAGCTTGGGCGGGGCGTATAATGAAAAACTGTTTTTT.

The chain carries TRBV4-3 and TRBJ2-5, with TRBD1 as a possible D gene (6 bases). V gave up 1 base and J gave up 2 bases, with 11 bases separating them. Germline CDR1 is LGHNA and CDR2 is YSLEER. CDR3 length: 15 amino acids. The DNA of the CDR3 is TGCGCCAGCAGCCAAGGCGGCGGACAGCAAGAGACCCAGTACTTC. As protein: CASSQGGGQQETQYF.

The gene calls are TRBV7-9 and TRBJ2-5, with D tentatively TRBD2 (5 bases). From germline, CDR1 is SEHNR and CDR2 FQNEAQ (reference sequence). V dropped 5 bases and J dropped 5 bases, with 18 bases sitting between them. The CDR3 totals 15 residues. CDR3: CASSPERGSGETQYF. The CDR3 nucleotides are TGTGCCAGCAGCCCGGAGCGAGGGAGTGGGGAGACCCAGTACTTC. Supplemented by reference TRBV7-9 and TRBJ2-5, the full variable domain reads DTGVSQNPRHKITKRGQNVTFRCDPISEHNRLYWYRQTLGQGPEFLTYFQNEAQLEKSRLLSDRFSAERPKGSFSTLEIQRTEQGDSAMYLCASSPERGSGETQYFGPGTRLLVL.

The sample holds one count of this clone. The chain uses TRBV6-4 and TRBJ2-2, with D perhaps TRBD2 (5 bases). The V end lost 5 bases, the J end lost 7 bases, and 14 bases lay between the germline ends. The CDR3 covers 14 residues. The germline V gene encodes CDR1 MRHNA and CDR2 SNTAGT. The CDR3 reads CASSPDGEVGELFF. In DNA, the CDR3 is TGTGCCAGCAGTCCGGACGGGGAAGTCGGGGAGCTGTTTTTT.

V usage is TRBV7-6 and J usage is TRBJ1-6, with D tentatively TRBD1 (6 bases). Trimming cost V 1 base and J 10 bases, with 17 bases left between them. The length of the CDR3 is 16 residues. CDR1 is SGHVS, CDR2 FNYEAQ, per germline. The chain's CDR3 is CASSLGNLGARSPLHF. The CDR3, as DNA: TGTGCCAGCAGCTTAGGGAACCTGGGGGCACGGTCACCCCTCCACTTT. The full variable domain, with the rest looked up from reference TRBV7-6 and TRBJ1-6, is GAGVSQSPRYKVTKRGQDVALRCDPISGHVSLYWYRQALGQGPEFLTYFNYEAQQDKSGLPNDRFSAERPEGSISTLTIQRTEQRDSAMYRCASSLGNLGARSPLHFGNGTRLTVT.

V is TRBV7-2 and J is TRBJ2-5; weak D call: TRBD2 (6 bases). Trimming pared 2 bases from V and 4 bases from J, leaving 17 bases between. Germline CDR1 SGHTA, CDR2 FQGNSA. CDR3 size: 16 residues. Here the CDR3 DNA reads TGTGCCAGCAGCTTAAGGGCAGGGAGGAGGGCAGAGACCCAGTACTTC. Translation: CASSLRAGRRAETQYF.

The rearrangement links TRBV7-9 to TRBJ2-5; TRBD1 agrees at 10 bases. The DNA end favors TRBJ2-7, so the J call may be wrong. CDR1 is SEHNR, CDR2 FQNEAQ, per germline (reference sequence). The CDR3 has 15 amino acids. The CDR3: CASSLRTGGSYEQYF. CDR3 nucleotides: TGTGCCAGCAGCTTGAGGACAGGGGGATCCTACGAGCAGTACTTC.

The chain carries TRBV2 and TRBJ2-5; TRBD2 aligns across 8 bases. The CDR3 spans 16 residues. V trimming: 2 bases; J trimming: 2 bases; junction bases outside the gene matches: 7. Germline CDR1 is SNHLY and CDR2 is FYNNEI. The CDR3 DNA reads TGTGCCAGCAGTGAAAGCCAGCGGGGGAGACAAGAGACCCAGTACTTC. Amino acids: CASSESQRGRQETQYF.

The chain uses TRBV7-6 and TRBJ2-3, with TRBD2 as a possible D gene (6 bases). This CDR3 is 15 amino acids long. V was shortened by 1 base and J by 3 bases, with 11 bases between the two germline ends. The germline V gene has CDR1 SGHVS and CDR2 FNYEAQ. CDR3 in DNA: TGTGCCAGCAGCTTAGATCGGAGGGCGACAGATACGCAGTATTTT. Protein sequence: CASSLDRRATDTQYF.

The rearrangement links TRBV19 to TRBJ1-2, with 7 positions matching TRBD1. This CDR3 is 11 amino acids long. J lost 7 bases, V lost 4 bases, and 0 bases had no gene match. The germline gives CDR1 LNHDA, CDR2 SQIVND (reference sequence). The chain's CDR3 is CASSNRGGYTF. CDR3 DNA sequence: TGTGCCAGTAGTAACAGGGGTGGCTACACCTTC.

In the case of this clone: Other DNA sequences in this specimen translate into the identical CDR3. The gene calls are TRBV2 and TRBJ1-3; 9 positions match TRBD1. Germline CDR1 reads SNHLY; CDR2 reads FYNNEI. Germline trimming cut 4 bases from V and 0 bases from J; bases unmatched to any gene: 1. There are 15 residues in the CDR3. As DNA, the CDR3 is TGTGCCAGCAGTGCGACAGGGGGCTCTGGAAACACCATATATTTT. This codes for CASSATGGSGNTIYF.

Written as DNA, the CDR3 is TGCGCCAGCAGCTTGGTGGCGGGACAGGAGCCGAACACCGGGGAGCTGTTTTTT. This gives the protein CASSLVAGQEPNTGELFF. The chain uses TRBV5-1 and TRBJ2-2; 8 positions agree with TRBD1. With 0 bases clipped from V and 0 bases from J, the junction kept 7 bases outside the gene matches. The CDR3 length is 18 residues. Looked up from germline, CDR1 is SGHRS and CDR2 is YFSETQ.

This clone has just one count. CDR3 nucleotides: TGTGCCAGCAGCTTAGATGGGACTAGCGGAACGCAGTACTTC. The encoded protein is CASSLDGTSGTQYF. This chain links TRBV7-9 with TRBJ2-7; 11 nucleotides agree with TRBD2. The length of the CDR3 is 14 residues. Trimming took 1 base from V and 9 from J; bases not matched to a gene: 5. CDR1 is SEHNR, CDR2 FQNEAQ, per germline (reference sequence).

This rearrangement joins TRBV20-1 to TRBJ1-1, with D maybe TRBD1 (6 bases). The CDR3 is made up of 11 amino acids. The germline CDR1 and CDR2 sequences are DFQATT and SNEGSKA (reference sequence). CDR3 residues: CTTDSFTEAFF. In nucleotides, the CDR3 is TGCACCACGGACAGCTTCACTGAAGCTTTCTTT.

This clone has more than one count but fewer than ten. The V call is TRBV4-3, the J call TRBJ2-3, with D possibly matching TRBD2 (6 bases). This CDR3 comprises 16 residues. Germline CDR1 is LGHNA and CDR2 is YSLEER. The germline V and J ends were trimmed by 4 bases and 3 bases, with 17 bases remaining between them. CDR3: CASSLLLQEGTDTQYF. Written as DNA, the CDR3 is TGCGCCAGCAGCCTTCTCCTCCAGGAGGGAACAGATACGCAGTATTTT.

Written as DNA, the CDR3 is TGTGCCAGCAGCTCGGGACAGGGAGTCTATGGCTACACCTTC. It is translated as CASSSGQGVYGYTF. V and J are TRBV6-6 and TRBJ1-2, with 9 bases that match TRBD1. Germline V lookup: CDR1 MNHNY, CDR2 SVGAGI (reference sequence). The junction had 6 bases not matched to a gene; V was cut back by 6 bases and J by 4 bases. The CDR3 consists of 14 residues.